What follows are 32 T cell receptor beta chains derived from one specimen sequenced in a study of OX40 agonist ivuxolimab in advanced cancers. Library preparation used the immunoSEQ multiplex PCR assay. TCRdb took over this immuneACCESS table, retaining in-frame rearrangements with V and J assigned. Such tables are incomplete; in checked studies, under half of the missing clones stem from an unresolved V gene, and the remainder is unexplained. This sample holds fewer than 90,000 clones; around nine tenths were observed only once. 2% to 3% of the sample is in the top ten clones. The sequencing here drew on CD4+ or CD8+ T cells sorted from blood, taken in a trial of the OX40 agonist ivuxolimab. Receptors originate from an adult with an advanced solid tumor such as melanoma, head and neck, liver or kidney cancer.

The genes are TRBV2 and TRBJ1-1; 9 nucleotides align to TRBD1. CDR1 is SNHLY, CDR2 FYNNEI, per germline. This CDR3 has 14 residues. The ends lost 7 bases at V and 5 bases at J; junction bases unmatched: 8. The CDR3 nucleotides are TGTGCCAGCAATCGACAGGGGGGAGGAACTGAAGCTTTCTTT. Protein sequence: CASNRQGGGTEAFF.

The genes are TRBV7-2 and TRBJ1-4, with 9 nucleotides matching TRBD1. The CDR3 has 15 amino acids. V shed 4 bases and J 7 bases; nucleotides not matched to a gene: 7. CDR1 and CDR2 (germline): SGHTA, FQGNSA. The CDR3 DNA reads TGTGCCAGCAGCTGGGGGACAGGGCGGGCTGAAAAACTGTTTTTT. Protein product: CASSWGTGRAEKLFF.

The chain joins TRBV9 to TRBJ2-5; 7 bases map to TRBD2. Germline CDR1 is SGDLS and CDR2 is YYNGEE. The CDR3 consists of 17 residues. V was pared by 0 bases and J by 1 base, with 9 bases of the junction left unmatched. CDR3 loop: CASSVGGGEPVQETQYF. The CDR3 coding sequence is TGTGCCAGCAGCGTAGGGGGAGGGGAACCCGTCCAAGAGACCCAGTACTTC.

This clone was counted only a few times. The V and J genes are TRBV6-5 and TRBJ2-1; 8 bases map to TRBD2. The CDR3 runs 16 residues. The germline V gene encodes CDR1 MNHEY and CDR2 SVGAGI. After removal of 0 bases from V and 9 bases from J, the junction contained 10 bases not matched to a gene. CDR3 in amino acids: CASSYSGSGVIGEQFF. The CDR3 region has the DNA TGTGCCAGCAGTTACTCGGGTAGCGGGGTAATAGGTGAGCAGTTCTTC.

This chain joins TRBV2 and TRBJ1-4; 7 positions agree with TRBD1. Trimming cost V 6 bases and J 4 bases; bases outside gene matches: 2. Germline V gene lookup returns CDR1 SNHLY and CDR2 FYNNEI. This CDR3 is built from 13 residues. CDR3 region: CASRGQINEKLFF. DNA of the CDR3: TGTGCCAGCAGGGGACAGATTAATGAAAAACTGTTTTTT.

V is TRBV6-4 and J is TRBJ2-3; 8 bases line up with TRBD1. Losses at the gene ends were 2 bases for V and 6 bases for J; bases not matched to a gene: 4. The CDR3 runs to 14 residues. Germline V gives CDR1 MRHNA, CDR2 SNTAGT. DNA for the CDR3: TGTGCCAGCAGTGACCCACGACAGGGGGATACGCAGTATTTT. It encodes CASSDPRQGDTQYF.

The CDR3 DNA reads TGTGCCAGCAGTTACTCGAATTCACCCCTCCACTTT. Translation gives CASSYSNSPLHF. This chain uses TRBV6-6 with TRBJ1-6; D not certain. Looked up from germline, CDR1 is MNHNY and CDR2 is SVGAGI (reference sequence). The CDR3 extends over 12 amino acids. The ends were cut back, 0 bases at V and 7 bases at J, with 1 base in the middle.

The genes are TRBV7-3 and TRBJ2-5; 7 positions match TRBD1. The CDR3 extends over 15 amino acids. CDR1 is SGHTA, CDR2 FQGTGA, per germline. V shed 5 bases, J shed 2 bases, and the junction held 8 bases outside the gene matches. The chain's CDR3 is CASSATSGQQETQYF. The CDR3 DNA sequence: TGTGCCAGCAGCGCAACCTCGGGACAGCAAGAGACCCAGTACTTC.

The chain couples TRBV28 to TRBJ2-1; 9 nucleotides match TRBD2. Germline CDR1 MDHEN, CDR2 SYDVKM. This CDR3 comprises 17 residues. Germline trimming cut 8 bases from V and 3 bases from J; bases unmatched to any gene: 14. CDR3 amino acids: CASLALWRGGRYNEQFF. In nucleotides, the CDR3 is TGTGCCAGCCTGGCCCTCTGGCGGGGGGGCCGCTACAATGAGCAGTTCTTC.

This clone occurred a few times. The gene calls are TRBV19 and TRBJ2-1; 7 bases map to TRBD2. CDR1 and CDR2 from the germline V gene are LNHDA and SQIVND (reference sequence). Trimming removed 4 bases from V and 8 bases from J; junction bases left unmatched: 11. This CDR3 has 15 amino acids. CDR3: CASSTPRLASDEQFF. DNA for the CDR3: TGTGCCAGTAGTACCCCGAGACTAGCCTCCGATGAGCAGTTCTTC.

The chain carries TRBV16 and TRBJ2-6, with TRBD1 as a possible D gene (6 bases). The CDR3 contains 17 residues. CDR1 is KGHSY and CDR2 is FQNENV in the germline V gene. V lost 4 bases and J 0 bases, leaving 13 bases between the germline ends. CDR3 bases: TGTGCCAGCAGCCCTAGACAGGCTTTCTCTGGGGCCAACGTCCTGACTTTC. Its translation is CASSPRQAFSGANVLTF.

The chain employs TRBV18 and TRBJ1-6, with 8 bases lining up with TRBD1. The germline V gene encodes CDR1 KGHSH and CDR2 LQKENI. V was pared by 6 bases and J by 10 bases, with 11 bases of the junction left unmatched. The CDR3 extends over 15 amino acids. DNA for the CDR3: TGTGCCAGCTCTACGGGACAGGTGGTCGGCTCACCCCTCCACTTT. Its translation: CASSTGQVVGSPLHF. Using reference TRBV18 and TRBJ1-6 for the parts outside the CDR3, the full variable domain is NAGVMQNPRHLVRRRGQEARLRCSPMKGHSHVYWYRQLPEEGLKFMVYLQKENIIDESGMPKERFSAEFPKEGPSILRIQQVVRGDSAAYFCASSTGQVVGSPLHFGNGTRLTVT.

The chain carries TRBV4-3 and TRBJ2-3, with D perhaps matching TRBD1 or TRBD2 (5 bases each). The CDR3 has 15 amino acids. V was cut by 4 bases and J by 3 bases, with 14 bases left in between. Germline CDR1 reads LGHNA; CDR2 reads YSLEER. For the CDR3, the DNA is TGCGCCAGCAGCCTCCGGTGGGGCGGGACAGATACGCAGTATTTT. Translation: CASSLRWGGTDTQYF.

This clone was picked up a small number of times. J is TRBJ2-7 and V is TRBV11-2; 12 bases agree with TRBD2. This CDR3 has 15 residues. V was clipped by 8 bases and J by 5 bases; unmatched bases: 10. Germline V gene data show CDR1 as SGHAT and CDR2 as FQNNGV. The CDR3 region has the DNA TGTGCCAGCCGTAGCCTAGCGGGGGGGCCTCACGAGCAGTACTTC. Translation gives CASRSLAGGPHEQYF.

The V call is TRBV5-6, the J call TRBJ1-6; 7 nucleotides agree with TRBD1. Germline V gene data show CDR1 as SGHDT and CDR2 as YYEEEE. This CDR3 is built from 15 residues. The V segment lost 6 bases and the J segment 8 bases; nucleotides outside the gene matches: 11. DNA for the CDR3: TGTGCCAGCACCTTCATGACAGGGACGGATTCACCCCTCCACTTT. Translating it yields CASTFMTGTDSPLHF.

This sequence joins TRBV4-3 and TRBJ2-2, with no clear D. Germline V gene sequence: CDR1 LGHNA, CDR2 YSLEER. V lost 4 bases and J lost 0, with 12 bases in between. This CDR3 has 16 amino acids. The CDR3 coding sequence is TGCGCCAGCAGCCGTCTGATCCCATCGAACACCGGGGAGCTGTTTTTT. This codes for CASSRLIPSNTGELFF.

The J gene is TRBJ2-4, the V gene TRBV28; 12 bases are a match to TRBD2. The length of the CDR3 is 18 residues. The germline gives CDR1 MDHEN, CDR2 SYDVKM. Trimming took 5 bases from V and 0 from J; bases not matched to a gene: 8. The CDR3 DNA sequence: TGTGCCAGCAGTCCGGCTGGACTAGCGGGGATAGCCAAAAACATTCAGTACTTC. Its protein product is CASSPAGLAGIAKNIQYF.

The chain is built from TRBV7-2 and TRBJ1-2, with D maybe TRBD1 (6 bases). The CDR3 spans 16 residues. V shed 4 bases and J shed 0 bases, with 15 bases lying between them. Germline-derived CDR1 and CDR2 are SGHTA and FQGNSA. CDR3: CASSYSRDTTNYGYTF. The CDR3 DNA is TGTGCCAGCAGCTATTCTCGGGACACAACTAACTATGGCTACACCTTC.

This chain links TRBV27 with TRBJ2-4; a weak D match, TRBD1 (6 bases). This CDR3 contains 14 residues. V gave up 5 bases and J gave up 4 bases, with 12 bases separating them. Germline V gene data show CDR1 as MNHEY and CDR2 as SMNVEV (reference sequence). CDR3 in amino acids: CASSTRDIKNIQYF. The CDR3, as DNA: TGTGCCAGCAGTACGAGGGACATTAAAAACATTCAGTACTTC.

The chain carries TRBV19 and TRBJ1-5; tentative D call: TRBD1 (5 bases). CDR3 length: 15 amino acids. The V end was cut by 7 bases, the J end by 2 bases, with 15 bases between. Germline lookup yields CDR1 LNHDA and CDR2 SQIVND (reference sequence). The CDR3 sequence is CASKGLGLGNQPQHF. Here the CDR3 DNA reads TGTGCCAGTAAGGGGTTGGGGTTAGGCAATCAGCCCCAGCATTTT.

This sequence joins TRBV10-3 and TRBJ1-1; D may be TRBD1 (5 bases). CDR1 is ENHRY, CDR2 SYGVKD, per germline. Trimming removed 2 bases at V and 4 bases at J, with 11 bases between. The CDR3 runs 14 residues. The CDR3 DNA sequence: TGTGCCATCAGTGAGGAGGGGCCGGGCACTGAAGCTTTCTTT. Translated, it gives CAISEEGPGTEAFF.

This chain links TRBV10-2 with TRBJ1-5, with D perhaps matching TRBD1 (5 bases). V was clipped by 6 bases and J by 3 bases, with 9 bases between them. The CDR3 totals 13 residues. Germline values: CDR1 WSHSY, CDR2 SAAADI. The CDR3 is CASRGETNQPQHF. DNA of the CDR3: TGCGCCAGCAGAGGGGAGACCAATCAGCCCCAGCATTTT.

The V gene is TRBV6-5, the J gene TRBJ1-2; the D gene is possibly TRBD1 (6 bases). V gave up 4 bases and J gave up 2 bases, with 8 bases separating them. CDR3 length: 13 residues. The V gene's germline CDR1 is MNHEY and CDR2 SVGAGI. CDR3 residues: CASSFGQNYGYTF. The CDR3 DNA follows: TGTGCCAGCAGTTTCGGACAGAACTATGGCTACACCTTC.

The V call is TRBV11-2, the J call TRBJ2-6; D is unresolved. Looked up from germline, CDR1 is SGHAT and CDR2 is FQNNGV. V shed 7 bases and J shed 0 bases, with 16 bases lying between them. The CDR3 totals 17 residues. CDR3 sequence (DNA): TGTGCCAGCACAACCAACTTCAGACGCTCTGGGGCCAACGTCCTGACTTTC. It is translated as CASTTNFRRSGANVLTF.

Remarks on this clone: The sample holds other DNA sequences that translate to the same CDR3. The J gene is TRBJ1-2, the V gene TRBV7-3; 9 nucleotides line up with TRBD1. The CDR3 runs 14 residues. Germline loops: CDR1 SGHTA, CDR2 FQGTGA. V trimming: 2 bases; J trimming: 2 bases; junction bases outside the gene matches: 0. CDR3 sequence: CASSLGTGNYGYTF. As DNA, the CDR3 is TGTGCCAGCAGCTTAGGGACAGGGAACTATGGCTACACCTTC.

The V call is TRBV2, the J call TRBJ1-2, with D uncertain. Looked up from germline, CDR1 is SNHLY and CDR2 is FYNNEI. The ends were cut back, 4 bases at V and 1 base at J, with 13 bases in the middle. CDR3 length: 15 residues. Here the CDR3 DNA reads TGTGCCAGCAGTGCGGGCAGGAAAATTAACTATGGCTACACCTTC. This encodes CASSAGRKINYGYTF.

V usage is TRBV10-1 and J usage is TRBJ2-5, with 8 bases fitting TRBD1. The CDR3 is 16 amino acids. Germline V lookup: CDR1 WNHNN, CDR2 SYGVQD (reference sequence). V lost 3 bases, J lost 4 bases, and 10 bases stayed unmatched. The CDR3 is CASSEGSRTGRETQYF. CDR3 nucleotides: TGCGCCAGCAGTGAAGGGTCTAGGACAGGGCGAGAGACCCAGTACTTC.

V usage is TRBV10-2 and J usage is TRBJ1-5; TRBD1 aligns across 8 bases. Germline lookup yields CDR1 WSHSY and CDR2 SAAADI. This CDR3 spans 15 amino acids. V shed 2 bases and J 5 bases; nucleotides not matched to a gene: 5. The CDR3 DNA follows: TGCGCCAGCAGTGAGGTGGACAGGGCGGATCAGCCCCAGCATTTT. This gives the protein CASSEVDRADQPQHF.

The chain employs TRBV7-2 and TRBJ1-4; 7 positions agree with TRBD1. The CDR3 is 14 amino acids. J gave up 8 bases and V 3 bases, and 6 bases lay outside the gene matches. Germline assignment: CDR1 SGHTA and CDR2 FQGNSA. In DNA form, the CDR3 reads TGTGCCAGCAGCTTTGGGCAGGGGGGGGAAAAACTGTTTTTT. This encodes CASSFGQGGEKLFF.

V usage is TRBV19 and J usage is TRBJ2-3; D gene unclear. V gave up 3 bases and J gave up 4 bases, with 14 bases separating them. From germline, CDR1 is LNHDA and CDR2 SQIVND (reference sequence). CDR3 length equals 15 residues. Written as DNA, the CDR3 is TGTGCCAGTAGTATGCGGCAGATCAGTGCAGATACGCAGTATTTT. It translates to CASSMRQISADTQYF.

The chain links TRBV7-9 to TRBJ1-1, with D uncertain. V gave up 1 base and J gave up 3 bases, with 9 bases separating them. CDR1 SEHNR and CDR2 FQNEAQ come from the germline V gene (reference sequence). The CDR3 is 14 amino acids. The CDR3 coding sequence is TGTGCCAGCAGCTTAGGCGTGAGAGACACTGAAGCTTTCTTT. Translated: CASSLGVRDTEAFF.

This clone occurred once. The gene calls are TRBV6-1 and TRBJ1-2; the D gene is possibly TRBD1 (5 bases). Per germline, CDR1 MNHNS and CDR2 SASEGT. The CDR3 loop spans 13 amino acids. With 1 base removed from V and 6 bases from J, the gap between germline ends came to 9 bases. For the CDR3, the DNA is TGTGCCAGCAGTGAAGGGGGGGTAGATGGCTACACCTTC. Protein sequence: CASSEGGVDGYTF.